This is a list of T cell receptor beta chains from one sample in a study of blood T cell repertoires in COVID-19. Sequencing used immunoSEQ multiplex PCR; TCRdb keeps in-frame clones, though not all of them. The sample shows some 82,000 clones, around four fifths of them seen only once. The specimen was peripheral blood. The receptor source for this set is a man older than 75 with active or convalescent COVID-19. Each CDR3 is given with its conserved first and last residue. The order of the fields is D gene, clone size, J gene, V gene, CDR3 protein, CDR3 DNA. The D gene is left open where the match is weak. Only some rows state a clone size, as once, few, many or a class for expanded clones.

-,-,TRBJ2-1,TRBV6-5,CASSSPGIRNEQFF,TGTGCCAGCAGTTCCCCGGGGATCCGAAATGAGCAGTTCTTC
-,-,TRBJ1-2,TRBV15,CATSRLADRGYTF,TGTGCCACCAGCAGATTAGCAGATCGCGGCTACACCTTC
TRBD1,-,TRBJ2-7,TRBV9,CASSEARDRRLYEQYF,TGTGCCAGCAGCGAGGCCCGGGACAGGCGCCTCTACGAGCAGTACTTC
TRBD1,-,TRBJ1-5,TRBV27,CASRRDRVSNQPQHF,TGTGCCAGCAGACGGGACAGGGTAAGCAATCAGCCCCAGCATTTT
-,once,TRBJ2-7,TRBV11-3,CASSDRTAKTYEQYF,TGTGCCAGCAGCGACAGGACGGCTAAGACCTACGAGCAGTACTTC
TRBD1,-,TRBJ2-7,TRBV5-4,CASSGTGSSYEQYF,TGTGCCAGCTCCGGGACAGGAAGCTCCTACGAGCAGTACTTC
TRBD1,-,TRBJ2-1,TRBV18,CASSTRTGGNVNEQFF,TGTGCCAGCTCAACCCGGACAGGGGGAAATGTTAATGAGCAGTTCTTC
TRBD2,-,TRBJ2-1,TRBV7-2,CASRPGLAGGAHEQFF,TGTGCCAGCAGGCCAGGACTAGCGGGAGGGGCCCATGAGCAGTTCTTC
TRBD1,-,TRBJ2-7,TRBV19,CASSTQTGGEQYF,TGTGCCAGTAGTACCCAGACAGGGGGCGAGCAGTACTTC
-,-,TRBJ2-3,TRBV9,CASSSSGGSTDTQYF,TGTGCCAGCAGCTCGTCAGGGGGGAGCACAGATACGCAGTATTTT
TRBD2,-,TRBJ2-1,TRBV7-7,CASSQAGDYNEQFF,TGTGCTAGCAGCCAAGCGGGAGACTACAATGAGCAGTTCTTC
-,-,TRBJ2-2,TRBV7-3,CASSPNTARTYTGELFF,TGTGCCAGCAGCCCAAATACCGCCCGGACTTATACCGGGGAGCTGTTTTTT
TRBD2,-,TRBJ2-1,TRBV27,CASSLLTSGGYNEQFF,TGTGCCAGCAGTCTTTTGACTAGCGGGGGGTACAATGAGCAGTTCTTC
-,-,TRBJ1-1,TRBV10-1,CASSEFQGGRAEAFF,TGCGCCAGCAGTGAGTTCCAGGGCGGGAGAGCTGAAGCTTTCTTT
-,-,TRBJ2-3,TRBV5-1,CASSFTSLGTDTQYF,TGCGCCAGCAGCTTTACTAGCTTGGGCACAGATACGCAGTATTTT
TRBD1,-,TRBJ2-2,TRBV7-6,CASRVDRGVSGELFF,TGTGCCAGCAGGGTGGACAGGGGGGTATCCGGGGAGCTGTTTTTT
TRBD1,-,TRBJ2-5,TRBV5-5,CASSTVRGWWETQYF,TGTGCCAGCAGCACGGTCAGGGGGTGGTGGGAGACCCAGTACTTC
-,-,TRBJ1-2,TRBV18,CASSPESGVGPFYGYTF,TGTGCCAGCTCACCCGAATCGGGAGTCGGGCCTTTCTATGGCTACACCTTC
-,once,TRBJ1-5,TRBV7-2,CASSLTINSNQPQHF,TGTGCCAGCAGCTTAACAATTAATAGCAATCAGCCCCAGCATTTT
-,-,TRBJ1-6,TRBV3-1/TRBV3-2,CASSQGRNSPLHF,TGTGCCAGCAGCCAAGGGCGGAATTCACCCCTCCACTTT
TRBD1,-,TRBJ2-5,TRBV29-1,CSVYRGRETQYF,TGCAGCGTTTACAGGGGGCGGGAGACCCAGTACTTC
-,-,TRBJ2-2,TRBV11-2,CASSLDPGSDGELFF,TGTGCCAGCAGCTTAGATCCGGGGTCGGACGGGGAGCTGTTTTTT
TRBD1,-,TRBJ1-4,TRBV6-5,CASSYSTGGQLFF,TGTGCCAGCAGTTATTCGACAGGGGGTCAACTGTTTTTT
-,-,TRBJ1-1,TRBV7-9,CASSLAQRGGTEAFF,TGTGCCAGCAGCTTAGCGCAGAGGGGGGGAACTGAAGCTTTCTTT
-,medium-sized,TRBJ2-5,TRBV4-3,CPPSPLPGEETQYF,TGCCCCCCCAGCCCACTCCCGGGAGAAGAGACCCAGTACTTC
-,once,TRBJ1-4,TRBV18,CASSPLLATNEKLFF,TGTGCCAGCTCACCCCTCCTTGCAACTAATGAAAAACTGTTTTTT
TRBD2,-,TRBJ2-5,TRBV28,CASSRPSGIGETQYF,TGTGCCAGCAGTCGCCCTAGCGGGATCGGAGAGACCCAGTACTTC
TRBD1,once,TRBJ1-3,TRBV5-1,CASSLWALGQGRNTIYF,TGCGCCAGCAGCTTGTGGGCCCTAGGACAGGGGCGAAACACCATATATTTT
-,-,TRBJ1-4,TRBV30,CAWSPGVNEKLFF,TGTGCCTGGAGCCCAGGGGTAAATGAAAAACTGTTTTTT
-,-,TRBJ2-6,TRBV9,CASSAPRGTRPNSGANVLTF,TGTGCCAGCAGCGCCCCTAGGGGGACCCGACCTAATTCCGGGGCCAACGTCCTGACTTTC
-,few,TRBJ2-4,TRBV30,CAWSLGGDWTKNIQYF,TGTGCCTGGAGTCTCGGGGGAGATTGGACCAAAAACATTCAGTACTTC
-,-,TRBJ2-5,TRBV9,CASSVGTEETQYF,TGTGCCAGCAGCGTAGGAACGGAAGAGACCCAGTACTTC
TRBD2,-,TRBJ2-7,TRBV4-1,CASSQESRGGGHEQYF,TGCGCCAGCAGCCAAGAGTCGCGGGGGGGAGGCCACGAGCAGTACTTC
-,-,TRBJ1-5,TRBV4-2,CASSHGEDQPQHF,TGTGCCAGCAGCCACGGGGAAGATCAGCCCCAGCATTTT
-,few,TRBJ2-7,TRBV5-4,CASSFGPEQYF,TGTGCCAGCAGCTTTGGGCCTGAGCAGTACTTC
TRBD2,few,TRBJ2-5,TRBV4-2,CASSPFGLAEYQETQYF,TGTGCCAGCAGCCCCTTTGGTCTAGCGGAATACCAAGAGACCCAGTACTTC
TRBD2,-,TRBJ2-3,TRBV7-9,CASSLGKGLAGSTDTQYF,TGTGCCAGCAGCTTAGGAAAGGGACTAGCGGGGAGCACAGATACGCAGTATTTT
TRBD1,-,TRBJ2-7,TRBV5-1,CASSFGDRGYEQYF,TGCGCCAGCAGCTTTGGGGACAGGGGGTACGAGCAGTACTTC
-,-,TRBJ1-3,TRBV6-5,CASTRESSGNTIYF,TGTGCCAGCACGAGGGAGAGCTCTGGAAACACCATATATTTT
-,once,TRBJ2-1,TRBV7-2,CATNDRTPNEQFF,TGTGCCACCAATGACAGAACCCCCAATGAGCAGTTCTTC
-,-,TRBJ2-7,TRBV7-9,CASSLGPQGGYEQYF,TGTGCCAGCAGCCTAGGCCCGCAGGGGGGTTACGAGCAGTACTTC
TRBD2,once,TRBJ2-2,TRBV11-3,CASSSGTSGRATGELFF,TGTGCCAGCAGCTCCGGGACTAGCGGGAGAGCGACCGGGGAGCTGTTTTTT
-,-,TRBJ2-5,TRBV3-1/TRBV3-2,CASSYTGPQETQYF,TGTGCCAGCAGCTATACAGGTCCGCAAGAGACCCAGTACTTC
-,-,TRBJ1-1,TRBV4-3,CASSQGRGSNTEAFF,TGCGCCAGCAGCCAGGGCAGGGGAAGTAACACTGAAGCTTTCTTT
-,-,TRBJ1-1,TRBV5-4,CASSLGQEDTEAFF,TGTGCCAGCAGCTTGGGGCAGGAGGACACTGAAGCTTTCTTT
-,once,TRBJ2-5,TRBV5-6,CASSLGGLETQYF,TGTGCCAGCAGCTTGGGAGGTTTAGAGACCCAGTACTTC
TRBD1,-,TRBJ2-5,TRBV6-6,CASSQGQAVAAQYF,TGTGCCAGCAGTCAAGGACAGGCGGTCGCGGCCCAGTACTTC
TRBD2,once,TRBJ2-3,TRBV19,CASSIRREGRDTQYF,TGTGCCAGTAGTATTAGGAGGGAGGGCCGAGATACGCAGTATTTT
-,-,TRBJ2-3,TRBV5-1,CASSLDGWNTQYF,TGCGCCAGCAGCTTGGACGGGTGGAATACGCAGTATTTT
TRBD1,-,TRBJ1-1,TRBV20-1,CSASTSGGFQAFF,TGCAGTGCTAGTACTTCAGGGGGCTTCCAAGCTTTCTTT
-,-,TRBJ2-1,TRBV28,CASRTYGVGLNNEQFF,TGTGCCAGCAGAACCTACGGCGTGGGCTTGAACAATGAGCAGTTCTTC
TRBD2,-,TRBJ2-3,TRBV7-3,CASSTQRGPTDTQYF,TGTGCCAGCAGCACCCAGCGGGGGCCCACAGATACGCAGTATTTT
-,-,TRBJ1-1,TRBV6-5,CASSPEVVGTEAFF,TGTGCCAGCAGTCCCGAGGTGGTTGGCACTGAAGCTTTCTTT
TRBD1,-,TRBJ1-1,TRBV10-3,CAILRNDRGNTEAFF,TGTGCCATCTTGAGAAACGACAGGGGCAACACTGAAGCTTTCTTT
-,-,TRBJ2-7,TRBV5-1,CASSLGQIYEQYF,TGCGCCAGCAGCTTGGGGCAGATCTACGAGCAGTACTTC